A single sample is the source of the 14 T cell receptor beta chains below, sequenced in a study of identical twins' blood T cells. TCRdb re-called the 5' RACE reads with MiXCR, one entry per CDR3 protein. The table shows hundreds of thousands of distinct CDR3 sequences, with more than 25% occurring only once. Sequencing was done on a sample of PBMCs. These receptor sequences come from a woman aged 18-49 years in good health.

This clonotype was found a few times. The rearrangement links TRBV29-1 to TRBJ2-7, with D possibly being TRBD2 (6 bases). Germline V CDR1 and CDR2: SQVTM, ANQGSEA. Trimming took 6 bases from V and 0 from J, leaving 6 bases between them. There are 11 residues in the CDR3. The DNA of the CDR3 is TGCAGCGTACTAGCCTCCTACGAGCAGTACTTC. Protein product: CSVLASYEQYF.

This clonotype was detected only a few times. The chain joins TRBV29-1 to TRBJ1-3; perhaps TRBD1 as D (6 bases). The CDR3 has 13 residues. Germline V gene lookup returns CDR1 SQVTM and CDR2 ANQGSEA. V dropped 7 bases and J dropped 1 base, with 11 bases sitting between them. As DNA, the CDR3 is TGCAGCGCTACAGGGTTGTCTGGAAACACCATATATTTT. Its protein is CSATGLSGNTIYF.

This chain joins TRBV20-1 and TRBJ2-1; 8 positions match TRBD1. The CDR3 length is 16 residues. Losses at the gene ends were 0 bases for V and 3 bases for J; bases not matched to a gene: 7. CDR1 is DFQATT and CDR2 is SNEGSKA in the germline V gene (reference sequence). CDR3 DNA: TGCAGTGCTAGAGATCCGAGACAGGGGAACTACAATGAGCAGTTCTTC. This sequence encodes CSARDPRQGNYNEQFF.

This clonotype was recorded a few times. The rearrangement links TRBV10-3 to TRBJ2-1, with D perhaps given as TRBD1 or TRBD2 (5 bases each). V lost 2 bases, J lost 0 bases, and 8 bases lay in between. The CDR3 is made up of 15 amino acids. The germline V gene encodes CDR1 ENHRY and CDR2 SYGVKD. Here the CDR3 reads CAISEGGYSYNEQFF. In DNA form, the CDR3 reads TGTGCCATCAGTGAGGGGGGATACTCCTACAATGAGCAGTTCTTC.

This chain connects TRBV5-4 to TRBJ2-1; D gene ambiguous. Germline V gives CDR1 SGHNT, CDR2 YYREEE (reference sequence). This CDR3 region has 14 residues. V was cut by 5 bases and J by 9 bases, with 18 bases left in between. This CDR3 is CASSSRQAGGEQFF. The CDR3 nucleotides read TGTGCCAGCAGTTCTAGACAAGCCGGTGGTGAGCAGTTCTTC.

The chain uses TRBV4-3 and TRBJ2-1; either TRBD1 or TRBD2 may fit D (5 bases each). The V end lost 1 base, the J end lost 4 bases, and 11 bases lay between the germline ends. Germline assignment: CDR1 LGHNA and CDR2 YSLEER. The CDR3 runs 15 residues. The CDR3 spells CASSQGSGAYNEQFF. The CDR3 DNA sequence: TGCGCCAGCAGCCAAGGTTCCGGGGCGTACAATGAGCAGTTCTTC.

CDR3 region: CAIRIQGPGDTIYF. The CDR3 DNA reads TGTGCCATCAGGATCCAGGGTCCCGGGGACACCATATATTTT. The rearrangement joins TRBV10-3 to TRBJ1-3, with D perhaps matching TRBD1 (5 bases). The CDR3 runs to 14 residues. CDR1 is ENHRY and CDR2 is SYGVKD in the germline V gene. The ends were cut back, 6 bases at V and 8 bases at J, with 17 bases in the middle.

This clonotype was recorded a few times. This chain uses TRBV6-6 with TRBJ1-2; perhaps TRBD1 as D (5 bases). This CDR3 region has 15 residues. The germline V and J ends were trimmed by 1 base and 2 bases, with 11 bases remaining between them. Germline V gives CDR1 MNHNY, CDR2 SVGAGI (reference sequence). The CDR3 loop is CASSYLGQGNYGYTF. In DNA form, the CDR3 reads TGTGCCAGCAGTTACTTGGGTCAGGGAAACTATGGCTACACCTTC.

The rearrangement joins TRBV20-1 to TRBJ2-7; D call uncertain. Trimming pared 0 bases from V and 2 bases from J, leaving 17 bases between. CDR1 and CDR2 from the germline V gene are DFQATT and SNEGSKA (reference sequence). The CDR3 consists of 16 residues. The CDR3 DNA follows: TGCAGTGCTAGAGATCAAAAATCCGGCGGCGCCTACGAGCAGTACTTC. Protein sequence: CSARDQKSGGAYEQYF.

This clonotype has only one observation. The rearrangement joins TRBV9 to TRBJ2-1; D remains unclear. The V end lost 0 bases, the J end lost 5 bases, and 9 bases lay between the germline ends. The CDR3 sequence is 14 residues long. Looked up from germline, CDR1 is SGDLS and CDR2 is YYNGEE. The CDR3, as DNA: TGTGCCAGCAGCGTAGGAGGACGGGACAATGAGCAGTTCTTC. Its translation: CASSVGGRDNEQFF.

This clonotype was observed a few times. J is TRBJ2-3 and V is TRBV29-1, with D perhaps TRBD1 or TRBD2 (6 bases each). Germline-derived CDR1 and CDR2 are SQVTM and ANQGSEA. CDR3 length: 14 residues. V was pared by 7 bases and J by 5 bases, with 19 bases between. The CDR3 DNA reads TGCAGCGCACCGGGGGCAGAACGGCGAGATACGCAGTATTTT. Translating gives CSAPGAERRDTQYF.

This clonotype was counted between two and nine times. The chain couples TRBV12-5 to TRBJ2-2, with a possible D match to TRBD1 (5 bases). This CDR3 spans 15 amino acids. The V and J ends lost 1 base and 1 base respectively, with 7 bases between them. CDR1 is LGHNT, CDR2 FRNRAP, per germline. The DNA for the CDR3 is TGTGCTAGTGGTTTGGCCCAGGGGAACACCGGGGAGCTGTTTTTT. Its protein is CASGLAQGNTGELFF.

This clonotype was found many times. The chain combines TRBV20-1 with TRBJ2-3, with D maybe TRBD2 (6 bases). The CDR3 extends over 11 amino acids. Per germline, CDR1 DFQATT and CDR2 SNEGSKA (reference sequence). V was clipped by 6 bases and J by 6 bases, with 10 bases between them. For the CDR3, the DNA is TGCAGTGCGCGGGACCATGATACGCAGTATTTT. This sequence encodes CSARDHDTQYF.

This clonotype came up a few times. This chain connects TRBV29-1 to TRBJ1-5, with no clear D. Per the germline V gene, CDR1 is SQVTM and CDR2 is ANQGSEA. The V and J ends lost 3 bases and 7 bases respectively, with 13 bases between them. The CDR3 sequence is 13 residues long. CDR3 loop: CSVDFGFGQPQHF. The CDR3 DNA sequence: TGCAGCGTTGATTTTGGGTTTGGGCAGCCCCAGCATTTT.